This T cell receptor (beta chain) is drawn from a study of patients with pleural tuberculosis. In TCRdb, the reads were re-called with MiXCR into one record per CDR3 protein. Among 45,000 to 55,000 distinct CDR3 sequences, less than 9.5% were seen once, and the ten largest hold about a sixth. Germline V gene data show CDR1 as SQVTM and CDR2 as ANQGSEA. The CDR3 contains 9 residues. The gene calls are TRBV29-1 and TRBJ2-7; D unresolved. This receptor was obtained from a human donor with pleural tuberculosis. The CDR3 DNA reads TGCAGTCACCACTACGAGCAGTACTTC. Amino acid sequence: CSHHYEQYF.